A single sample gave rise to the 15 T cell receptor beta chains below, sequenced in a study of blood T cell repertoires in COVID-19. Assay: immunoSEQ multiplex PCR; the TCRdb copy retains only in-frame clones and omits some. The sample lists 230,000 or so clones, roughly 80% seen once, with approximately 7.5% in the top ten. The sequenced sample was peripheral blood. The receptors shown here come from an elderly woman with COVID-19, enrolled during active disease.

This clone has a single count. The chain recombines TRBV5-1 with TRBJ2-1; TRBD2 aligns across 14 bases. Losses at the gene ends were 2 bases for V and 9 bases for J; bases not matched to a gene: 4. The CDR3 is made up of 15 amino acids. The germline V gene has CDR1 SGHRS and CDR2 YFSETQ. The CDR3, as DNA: TGCGCCAGCAGCTTACGGACTAGCGGGGGGTTTGAGCAGTTCTTC. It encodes CASSLRTSGGFEQFF. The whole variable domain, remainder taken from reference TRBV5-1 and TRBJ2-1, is KAGVTQTPRYLIKTRGQQVTLSCSPISGHRSVSWYQQTPGQGLQFLFEYFSETQRNKGNFPGRFSGRQFSNSRSEMNVSTLELGDSALYLCASSLRTSGGFEQFFGPGTRLTVL.

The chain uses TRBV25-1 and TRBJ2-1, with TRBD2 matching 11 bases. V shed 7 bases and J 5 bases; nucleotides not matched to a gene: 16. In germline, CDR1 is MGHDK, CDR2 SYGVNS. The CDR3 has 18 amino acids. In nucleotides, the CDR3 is TGTGCCAGCAAAAGGAAACTAGCGGGGGACAGGAGGGACAATGAGCAGTTCTTC. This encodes CASKRKLAGDRRDNEQFF.

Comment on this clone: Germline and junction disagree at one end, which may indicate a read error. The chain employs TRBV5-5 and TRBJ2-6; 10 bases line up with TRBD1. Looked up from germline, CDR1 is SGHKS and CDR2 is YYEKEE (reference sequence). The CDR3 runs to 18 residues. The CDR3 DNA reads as TGTGCCAGCAGTTTGGACGGGACAGGGGCTCCTGGGGCCAACGTCCTGACTTTC. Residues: CASSLDGTGAPGANVLTF.

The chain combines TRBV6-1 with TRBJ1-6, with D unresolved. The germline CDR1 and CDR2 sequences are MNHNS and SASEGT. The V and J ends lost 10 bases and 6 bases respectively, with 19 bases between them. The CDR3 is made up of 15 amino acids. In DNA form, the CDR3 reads TGTGCCACCCAATCCATATCAGAGGGTAATTCACCCCTCCACTTT. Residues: CATQSISEGNSPLHF.

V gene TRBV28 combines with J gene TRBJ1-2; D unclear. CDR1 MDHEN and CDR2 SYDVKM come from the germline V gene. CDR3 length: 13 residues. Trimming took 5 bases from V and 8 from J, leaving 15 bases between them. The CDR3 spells CASSTTPRWGYTF. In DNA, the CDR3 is TGTGCCAGCAGTACGACTCCGCGGTGGGGCTACACCTTC.

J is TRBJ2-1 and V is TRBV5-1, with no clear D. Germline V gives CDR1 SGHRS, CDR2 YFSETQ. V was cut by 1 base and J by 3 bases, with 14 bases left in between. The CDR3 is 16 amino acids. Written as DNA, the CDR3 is TGCGCCAGCAGCTTGTCGGAGCGACCGAGCTACAATGAGCAGTTCTTC. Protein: CASSLSERPSYNEQFF.

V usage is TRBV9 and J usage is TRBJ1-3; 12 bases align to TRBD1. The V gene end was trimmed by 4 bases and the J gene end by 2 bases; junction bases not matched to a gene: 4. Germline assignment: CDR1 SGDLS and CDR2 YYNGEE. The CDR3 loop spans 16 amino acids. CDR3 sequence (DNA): TGTGCCAGCAGCTCCGGGACAGGGGGCCCTGGAAACACCATATATTTT. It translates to CASSSGTGGPGNTIYF.

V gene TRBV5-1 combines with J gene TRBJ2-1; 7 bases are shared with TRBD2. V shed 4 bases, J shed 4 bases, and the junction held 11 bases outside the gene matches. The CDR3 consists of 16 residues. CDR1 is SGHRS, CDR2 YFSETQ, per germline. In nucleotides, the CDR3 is TGCGCCAGCAGCCCCTCTCCTCTAGCGGATTACAATGAGCAGTTCTTC. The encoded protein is CASSPSPLADYNEQFF.

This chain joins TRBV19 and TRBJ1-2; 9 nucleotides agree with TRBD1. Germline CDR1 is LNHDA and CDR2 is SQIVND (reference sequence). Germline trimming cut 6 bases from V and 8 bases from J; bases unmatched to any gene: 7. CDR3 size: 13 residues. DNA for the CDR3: TGTGCCAGTAGCCAAGGACAGGGGAGGGGCTACACCTTC. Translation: CASSQGQGRGYTF.

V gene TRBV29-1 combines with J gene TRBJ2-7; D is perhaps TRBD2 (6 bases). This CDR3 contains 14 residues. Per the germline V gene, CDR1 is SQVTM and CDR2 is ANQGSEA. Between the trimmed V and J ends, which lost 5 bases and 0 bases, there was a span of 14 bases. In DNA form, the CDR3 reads TGCAGCGTTCGCCGGGACGGGAGCTCCTACGAGCAGTACTTC. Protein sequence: CSVRRDGSSYEQYF.

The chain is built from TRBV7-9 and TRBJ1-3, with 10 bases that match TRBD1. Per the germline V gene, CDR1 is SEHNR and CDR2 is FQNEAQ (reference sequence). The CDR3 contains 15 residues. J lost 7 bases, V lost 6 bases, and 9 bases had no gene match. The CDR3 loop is CASSPPGQGWNTIYF. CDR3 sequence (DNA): TGTGCCAGCAGTCCCCCGGGACAGGGGTGGAACACCATATATTTT. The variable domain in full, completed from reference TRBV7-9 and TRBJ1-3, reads DTGVSQNPRHKITKRGQNVTFRCDPISEHNRLYWYRQTLGQGPEFLTYFQNEAQLEKSRLLSDRFSAERPKGSFSTLEIQRTEQGDSAMYLCASSPPGQGWNTIYFGEGSWLTVV.

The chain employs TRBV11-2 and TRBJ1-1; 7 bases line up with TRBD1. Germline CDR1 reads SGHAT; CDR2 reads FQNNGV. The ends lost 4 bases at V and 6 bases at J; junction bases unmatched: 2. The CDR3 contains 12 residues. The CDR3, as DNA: TGTGCCAGCAGCTGGGACAGTGCTGAAGCTTTCTTT. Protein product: CASSWDSAEAFF.

CDR3: CASSLGTPPGRAFF. The CDR3 DNA reads TGCGCCAGCAGCCTGGGGACCCCGCCCGGGAGGGCTTTCTTT. The rearrangement joins TRBV4-3 to TRBJ1-1; D possibly corresponds to TRBD1 (5 bases). The V gene's germline CDR1 is LGHNA and CDR2 YSLEER. The CDR3 is made up of 14 amino acids. Trimming pared 4 bases from V and 11 bases from J, leaving 20 bases between.

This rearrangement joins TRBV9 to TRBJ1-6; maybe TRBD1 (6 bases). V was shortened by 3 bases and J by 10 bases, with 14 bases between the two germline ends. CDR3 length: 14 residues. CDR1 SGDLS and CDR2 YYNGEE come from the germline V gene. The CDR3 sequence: CASSAMGASSPLHF. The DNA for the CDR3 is TGTGCCAGCAGCGCGATGGGGGCAAGCTCACCCCTCCACTTT.

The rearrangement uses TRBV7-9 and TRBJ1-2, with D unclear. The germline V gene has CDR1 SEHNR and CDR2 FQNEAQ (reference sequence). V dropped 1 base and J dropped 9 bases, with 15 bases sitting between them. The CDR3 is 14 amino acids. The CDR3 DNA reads TGTGCCAGCAGCTTAGTCCCGAATAAGAGAAGCTACACCTTC. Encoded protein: CASSLVPNKRSYTF.